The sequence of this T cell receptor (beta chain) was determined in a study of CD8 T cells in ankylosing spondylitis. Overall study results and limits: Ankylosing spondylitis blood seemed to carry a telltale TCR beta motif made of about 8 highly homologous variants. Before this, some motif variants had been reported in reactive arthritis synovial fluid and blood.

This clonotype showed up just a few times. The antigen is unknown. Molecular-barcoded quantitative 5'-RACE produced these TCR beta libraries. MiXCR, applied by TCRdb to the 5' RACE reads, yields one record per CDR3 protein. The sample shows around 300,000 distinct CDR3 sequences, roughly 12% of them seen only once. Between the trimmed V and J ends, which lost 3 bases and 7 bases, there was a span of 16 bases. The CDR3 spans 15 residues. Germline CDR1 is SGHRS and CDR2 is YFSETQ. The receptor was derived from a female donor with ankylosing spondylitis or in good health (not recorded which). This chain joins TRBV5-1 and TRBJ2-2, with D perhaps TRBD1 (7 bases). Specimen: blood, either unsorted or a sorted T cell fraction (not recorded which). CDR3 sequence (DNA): TGCGCCAGCAGCTGGGGGGACAGCGACGACGGGGAGCTGTTTTTT. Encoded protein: CASSWGDSDDGELFF.